This T cell receptor beta chain was profiled in a study of cytomegalovirus exposure and HLA in healthy donors. CDR1 and CDR2 (germline): SGHDT, YYEEEE. Trimming shortened V by 5 bases and J by 1 base, and 15 bases separated the two germline ends. The CDR3 covers 15 residues. This clone has a handful of counts. Its antigen remains unidentified. Findings of the study overall: The authors listed 164 TCR beta chains as cytomegalovirus-associated. An analysis that came later showed most CMV-associated TCR beta chains appearing HLA-restricted. Rare sequences made up most TCRs, while some public TCRs were found in many donors.

In the PCR, 60 Vbeta and 13 Jbeta primers were used. TCRdb's table, derived via immunoSEQ multiplex PCR, lists solely in-frame clones and lacks some. The sample holds about 160,000 clones, around 72% seen once. The TCR originated in a man between 35 and 55 years old in good health and CMV-seropositive. V and J are TRBV5-6 and TRBJ1-1; maybe TRBD1 (6 bases). The sequenced sample consisted of PBMCs. The CDR3 DNA reads as TGTGCCAGCAGGGGTGACAGGTCTACGAACACTGAAGCTTTCTTT. Protein product: CASRGDRSTNTEAFF.